This note documents a single T cell receptor beta chain sequence. Its antigen is as yet unknown. The entry originates in a study of cytomegalovirus exposure and HLA in healthy donors. Study at large: A prior study identified 110 million or so unique TCR beta sequences from 200 million or so T cells.

Notes on the study in general: In a later analysis, compared with equally common non-associated chains, HLA-associated beta chains were more expanded. The classifier was said to identify cytomegalovirus status with high specificity and sensitivity.

The primer mix had 60 Vbeta and 13 Jbeta primers. TCRdb keeps only in-frame clones here, not all; method: immunoSEQ multiplex PCR. This specimen shows approximately 110,000 clones; the ten leading clones hold roughly 3.5%. The clonotype was recovered from a man younger than 35 in good health and CMV-seronegative. Sequencing was carried out using PBMCs.

The CDR3: CSVAWQAADTQYF. CDR3 nucleotide sequence: TGCAGCGTTGCATGGCAGGCCGCAGATACGCAGTATTTT. V and J are TRBV29-1 and TRBJ2-3; D unresolved. This CDR3 region has 13 residues. V was clipped by 4 bases and J by 4 bases, with 12 bases between them. Germline V CDR1 and CDR2: SQVTM, ANQGSEA.